The table lists the clone carrying this TCR beta chain with a few counts. The method was immunoSEQ multiplex PCR; TCRdb's version includes in-frame clones alone and lacks a portion of them. The sample carries roughly 68,000 clones, roughly 80% recorded once. The sample is drawn from a study of blood T cell repertoires in COVID-19. J lost 7 bases, V lost 0 bases, and 9 bases had no gene match. CDR1 is SGDLS, CDR2 YYNGEE, per germline. The CDR3 consists of 15 residues. The clonotype originates from a woman between 50 and 59 years old with acute or convalescent COVID-19. The material sequenced was peripheral blood. The J gene is TRBJ1-1, the V gene TRBV9; TRBD1 agrees at 7 bases. CDR3 sequence reads: CASSVAPGGRNEAFF. The CDR3 nucleotides are TGTGCCAGCAGCGTAGCCCCAGGGGGACGTAATGAAGCTTTCTTT.